The 6 T cell receptor beta chains reported below all come from one sample, sequenced in a study of blood T cells in healthy people across ages (dated by TCRdb to between 2014 and 2017). Receptors were amplified or captured by 5' RACE. Sequenced using an Illumina HiSeq 2500. A second about 7 to 12 cycle PCR used a sample-barcoded 5' primer and a J-beta primer mix. TCRdb reprocessed the public reads (quality trimming at Q25 with fastp, clone calling with MiXCR) and kept in-frame beta chains. Each entry merges the rows of one CDR3 protein and shows their most common DNA and genes. A total of about 640,000 distinct CDR3 sequences appear in this sample, under 70% of them only once. More than 35% of the sample is held by the ten biggest clonotypes. The sample comprised blood. These receptors originate from a man aged 55 to 70 in good health.

A few counts support this clonotype. V gene TRBV20-1 combines with J gene TRBJ2-5; either TRBD1 or TRBD2 may supply D (5 bases each). Germline V gives CDR1 DFQATT, CDR2 SNEGSKA (reference sequence). The V end lost 5 bases, the J end lost 5 bases, and 18 bases lay between the germline ends. The length of the CDR3 is 14 residues. The CDR3 reads CSAWDRSTAETQYF. As DNA, the CDR3 is TGCAGTGCTTGGGACCGCTCGACAGCGGAGACCCAGTACTTC.

The chain carries TRBV10-2 and TRBJ2-3; TRBD2 agrees at 11 bases. The CDR3 totals 15 residues. The germline CDR1 and CDR2 sequences are WSHSY and SAAADI. Trimming at V came to 5 bases and at J to 4 bases, leaving 5 bases not matched to a gene. In nucleotides, the CDR3 is TGCGCCAGCAGTCGGACTAGCGGGTCCGCAGATACGCAGTATTTT. Translated, it gives CASSRTSGSADTQYF.

The V gene is TRBV5-1, the J gene TRBJ2-5, with 9 positions matching TRBD1. This CDR3 is built from 15 residues. Germline V lookup: CDR1 SGHRS, CDR2 YFSETQ. Unmatched junction bases numbered 7, after V lost 5 bases and J lost 2 bases. CDR3 protein: CASRDGTGQQETQYF. The DNA for the CDR3 is TGCGCCAGCAGGGACGGGACAGGGCAACAAGAGACCCAGTACTTC.

The chain is built from TRBV12-3 or TRBV12-4 and TRBJ1-2; 8 nucleotides agree with TRBD1. The J segment lost 5 bases and the V segment lost 3 bases, leaving 5 bases of the junction unmatched. The CDR3 has 14 amino acids. This chain's CDR3 is CASSFQGAIYGYTF. For the CDR3, the DNA is TGTGCCAGCAGTTTTCAGGGGGCAATTTATGGCTACACCTTC.

The CDR3 DNA reads as TGTGCCAGCAGCTCCGGCGGAGGGACAGGGTTAGCTTTCTTT. It specifies CASSSGGGTGLAFF. The chain employs TRBV7-9 and TRBJ1-1; 9 positions agree with TRBD1. The CDR3 consists of 14 residues. CDR1 is SEHNR and CDR2 is FQNEAQ in the germline V gene (reference sequence). The V segment lost 4 bases and the J segment 10 bases; nucleotides outside the gene matches: 10.

In this sample, this clonotype turned up a few times. The chain combines TRBV29-1 with TRBJ1-2; no definite D call. In germline, CDR1 is SQVTM, CDR2 ANQGSEA. The CDR3 contains 13 residues. V shed 0 bases and J shed 7 bases, with 12 bases lying between them. The CDR3 DNA reads as TGCAGCGTTGAAGACAGGCAGCGGGTTGGCTACACCTTC. Its translation: CSVEDRQRVGYTF.